This entry is about one T cell receptor beta chain. Its antigen is not identified. Time point: cycle 4 day 1 (C4D1), after around six weeks of nivolumab. There was relapse after autologous stem cell transplantation in every patient, and there was variation in brentuximab vedotin exposure. The data are from a study of PD-1 blockade in classical Hodgkin lymphoma. Study results and limitations: Newly diagnosed patients reportedly had lower baseline TCR diversity than healthy donors.

The CDR3 consists of 17 residues. Germline CDR1 is SGHTA and CDR2 is FQGNSA. V dropped 1 base and J dropped 0 bases, with 13 bases sitting between them. Here immunoSEQ multiplex PCR was the method, and the copy in TCRdb shows in-frame clones only, minus some. The sample has 99,000 or so clones, approximately 89% seen once. This specimen consisted of peripheral blood mononuclear cells (PBMCs), obtained before the fourth cycle of nivolumab. V and J are TRBV7-2 and TRBJ2-1; D gene uncertain. The TCR sequence derives from a human donor with classical Hodgkin lymphoma. As DNA, the CDR3 is TGTGCCAGCAGCTTAGTAGTCCCTGCAAGCTCCTACAATGAGCAGTTCTTC. It codes for CASSLVVPASSYNEQFF.